The next 21 T cell receptor beta chains were all read from a single sample in a study of blood T cell repertoires in COVID-19. Using immunoSEQ multiplex PCR, the repertoire was profiled, and TCRdb retains in-frame clones only, with some absent. The table includes approximately 52,000 clones, approximately 80% detected once. Source material: peripheral blood. The receptors derive from a woman aged 80 or over with acute or convalescent COVID-19.

The V gene is TRBV6-6, the J gene TRBJ2-3; 9 nucleotides align to TRBD1. The CDR3 runs to 13 residues. Losses at the gene ends were 8 bases for V and 5 bases for J; bases not matched to a gene: 5. Germline CDR1 MNHNY, CDR2 SVGAGI (reference sequence). For the CDR3, the DNA is TGTGCCAGCGGGACAGGGTCAAGAGATACGCAGTATTTT. Its protein product is CASGTGSRDTQYF.

This clone was recorded a few times. This chain joins TRBV7-6 and TRBJ2-1; weak D call: TRBD1 (5 bases). Germline loops: CDR1 SGHVS, CDR2 FNYEAQ. This CDR3 region has 15 residues. V was trimmed by 1 base and J by 9 bases, leaving 16 bases between them. The CDR3 region has the DNA TGTGCCAGCAGCTTAGTCGTCCAGGGTTTCGGTGAGCAGTTCTTC. Its translation: CASSLVVQGFGEQFF.

This sequence joins TRBV4-2 and TRBJ2-2; D call uncertain. Germline CDR1 is LGHNA and CDR2 is YNFKEQ. The CDR3 extends over 11 amino acids. Trimming left V 8 bases short and J 5 bases short, with 6 bases between. The CDR3 DNA follows: TGTGCCAGCGCCGGGACCGGGGAGCTGTTTTTT. This sequence encodes CASAGTGELFF.

This clone was observed a single time. The chain couples TRBV6-1 to TRBJ1-2; the match to TRBD1 covers 11 bases. CDR3 size: 16 residues. Germline trimming cut 2 bases from V and 4 bases from J; bases unmatched to any gene: 6. In germline, CDR1 is MNHNS, CDR2 SASEGT. CDR3 region: CASSERGGQGVYGYTF. In DNA, the CDR3 is TGTGCCAGCAGTGAACGAGGGGGACAGGGGGTCTATGGCTACACCTTC.

The chain carries TRBV11-2 and TRBJ1-1; no firm D call. Deletions cut 0 bases from V and 6 bases from J, with 8 bases between. CDR1 and CDR2 (germline): SGHAT, FQNNGV. This CDR3 contains 13 residues. The CDR3 DNA reads as TGTGCCAGCAGCTTAGATGACTGGGCTGAAGCTTTCTTT. Translation gives CASSLDDWAEAFF. The full variable domain, completed using reference TRBV11-2 and TRBJ1-1, is EAGVAQSPRYKIIEKRQSVAFWCNPISGHATLYWYQQILGQGPKLLIQFQNNGVVDDSQLPKDRFSAERLKGVDSTLKIQPAKLEDSAVYLCASSLDDWAEAFFGQGTRLTVV.

This clone was found a few times. CDR3 in DNA: TGTGCCAGTAGTATAGTGACAGCTTATAGCAATCAGCCCCAGCATTTT. Protein: CASSIVTAYSNQPQHF. The chain couples TRBV19 to TRBJ1-5; a possible D gene is TRBD1 (5 bases). Germline V gene sequence: CDR1 LNHDA, CDR2 SQIVND (reference sequence). Trimming cost V 1 base and J 0 bases, with 10 bases left between them. CDR3 length equals 16 residues.

The chain couples TRBV4-1 to TRBJ1-3; TRBD1 aligns across 7 bases. The CDR3 totals 15 residues. Germline V lookup: CDR1 MGHRA, CDR2 YSYEKL. Losses at the gene ends were 5 bases for V and 0 bases for J; bases not matched to a gene: 4. The CDR3 DNA follows: TGCGCCAGCAGCTTGGGACAGCTCTCTGGAAACACCATATATTTT. It encodes CASSLGQLSGNTIYF.

The chain has TRBV6-1 and TRBJ1-2, with D possibly TRBD1 on 5 matching bases. This CDR3 is 15 amino acids long. Germline CDR1 MNHNS, CDR2 SASEGT. Trimming took off 2 bases at V and 4 bases at J, with 14 bases between the two ends. In DNA, the CDR3 is TGTGCCAGCAGTGAAATCGGTCAGGGACTCTATGGCTACACCTTC. This codes for CASSEIGQGLYGYTF.

A single count supports this clone. V and J are TRBV11-1 and TRBJ1-1, with D possibly being TRBD1 (5 bases). Trimming took 5 bases from V and 6 from J, leaving 16 bases between them. From germline, CDR1 is SGHAT and CDR2 FQDESV (reference sequence). CDR3 length equals 14 residues. The CDR3: CASSLFSWGAEAFF. The CDR3 coding sequence is TGTGCCAGCAGCCTATTTAGTTGGGGCGCTGAAGCTTTCTTT.

This chain connects TRBV6-5 to TRBJ2-7, with TRBD1 matching over 8 bases. Germline lookup yields CDR1 MNHEY and CDR2 SVGAGI. The V and J ends lost 8 bases and 2 bases, in that order; junction bases with no gene match: 2. CDR3 length equals 12 residues. The CDR3 DNA reads TGTGCCAGCCGGGACAGGACCTACGAGCAGTACTTC. Translating gives CASRDRTYEQYF.

This clone was seen more than once but under ten times. The chain links TRBV6-1 to TRBJ1-2; the D is unclear. This CDR3 is 14 amino acids long. Germline-derived CDR1 and CDR2 are MNHNS and SASEGT. V dropped 2 bases and J dropped 8 bases, with 15 bases sitting between them. The DNA of the CDR3 is TGTGCCAGCAGTGAATCTCTTTGGCTCCCGGGCTACACCTTC. It specifies CASSESLWLPGYTF.

The CDR3 region is CASSEGGGHYGYTF. As DNA, the CDR3 is TGTGCCAGCAGTGAAGGGGGGGGACACTATGGCTACACCTTC. The chain links TRBV6-1 to TRBJ1-2; perhaps TRBD1 as D (5 bases). The CDR3 spans 14 residues. The germline V gene has CDR1 MNHNS and CDR2 SASEGT. V gave up 1 base and J gave up 3 bases, with 9 bases separating them.

This chain joins TRBV5-4 and TRBJ2-7; 7 positions agree with TRBD2. Unmatched junction bases numbered 6, after V lost 4 bases and J lost 2 bases. The CDR3 loop spans 14 amino acids. Germline loops: CDR1 SGHNT, CDR2 YYREEE (reference sequence). The CDR3 DNA reads TGTGCCAGCAGCCCCGGACTAGAAACCTACGAGCAGTACTTC. This gives the protein CASSPGLETYEQYF.

V is TRBV3-1 (or the pseudogene TRBV3-2) and J is TRBJ1-2; 8 nucleotides match TRBD1. Germline V gene sequence: CDR1 LGHDT, CDR2 YNNKEL (reference sequence). The V and J ends lost 8 bases and 2 bases, in that order; junction bases with no gene match: 7. The length of the CDR3 is 14 residues. CDR3 region: CASRLSGGNYGYTF. In DNA, the CDR3 is TGTGCCAGCCGATTGTCAGGGGGCAACTATGGCTACACCTTC.

This rearrangement joins TRBV25-1 to TRBJ2-1; D remains unclear. Looked up from germline, CDR1 is MGHDK and CDR2 is SYGVNS. Trimming left V 6 bases short and J 8 bases short, with 8 bases between. CDR3 size: 11 residues. The CDR3 sequence: CASRVGDEQFF. CDR3 sequence (DNA): TGTGCCAGCAGGGTGGGCGATGAGCAGTTCTTC.

This chain joins TRBV5-5 and TRBJ1-6; no clear D. Trimming cost V 2 bases and J 9 bases, with 15 bases left between them. Germline loops: CDR1 SGHKS, CDR2 YYEKEE (reference sequence). The CDR3 length is 15 residues. CDR3 residues: CASSFWRQMGSPLHF. CDR3 sequence (DNA): TGTGCCAGCAGCTTTTGGAGGCAGATGGGTTCACCCCTCCACTTT. Filled out from reference TRBV5-5 and TRBJ1-6, the complete variable domain reads DAGVTQSPTHLIKTRGQQVTLRCSPISGHKSVSWYQQVLGQGPQFIFQYYEKEERGRGNFPDRFSARQFPNYSSELNVNALLLGDSALYLCASSFWRQMGSPLHFGNGTRLTVT.

The CDR3 bases are TGTGCCAGCAGTGGGACAGCAAACTATGGCTACACCTTC. Translation: CASSGTANYGYTF. The chain uses TRBV12-3 or TRBV12-4 and TRBJ1-2; the match to TRBD1 covers 7 bases. CDR3 length: 13 amino acids. V was pared by 5 bases and J by 2 bases, with 2 bases of the junction left unmatched.

This rearrangement joins TRBV7-6 to TRBJ1-1; TRBD1 matches at 7 bases. V lost 3 bases and J lost 0; bases outside the gene matches: 7. Germline CDR1 is SGHVS and CDR2 is FNYEAQ. The CDR3 totals 16 residues. For the CDR3, the DNA is TGTGCCAGCAGCTTTGACCCGGACAGGTTGAACACTGAAGCTTTCTTT. This codes for CASSFDPDRLNTEAFF.

The chain couples TRBV6-5 to TRBJ1-2; D might be TRBD1 (5 bases). The CDR3 has 12 residues. V lost 5 bases and J 8 bases, leaving 12 bases between the germline ends. CDR1 is MNHEY and CDR2 is SVGAGI in the germline V gene. CDR3 loop: CASSPTGGGYTF. The CDR3 DNA reads as TGTGCCAGCAGTCCCACGGGGGGGGGCTACACCTTC.

This clone was observed a handful of times. This chain connects TRBV2 to TRBJ2-7, with TRBD2 matching over 7 bases. The junction had 1 base not matched to a gene; V was cut back by 7 bases and J by 4 bases. The CDR3 length is 11 residues. Germline V lookup: CDR1 SNHLY, CDR2 FYNNEI. The CDR3 sequence: CASKGGYEQYF. CDR3 nucleotides: TGTGCCAGCAAGGGAGGGTACGAGCAGTACTTC.

This clone showed up just a few times. The rearrangement uses TRBV6-5 and TRBJ1-3, with a tentative D call TRBD1 (6 bases). CDR3 size: 15 residues. Trimming removed 7 bases at V and 2 bases at J, with 15 bases between. CDR1 is MNHEY and CDR2 is SVGAGI in the germline V gene. The CDR3: CASNRIYRAGNTIYF. The CDR3 bases are TGTGCCAGCAATCGGATCTACAGGGCTGGAAACACCATATATTTT.